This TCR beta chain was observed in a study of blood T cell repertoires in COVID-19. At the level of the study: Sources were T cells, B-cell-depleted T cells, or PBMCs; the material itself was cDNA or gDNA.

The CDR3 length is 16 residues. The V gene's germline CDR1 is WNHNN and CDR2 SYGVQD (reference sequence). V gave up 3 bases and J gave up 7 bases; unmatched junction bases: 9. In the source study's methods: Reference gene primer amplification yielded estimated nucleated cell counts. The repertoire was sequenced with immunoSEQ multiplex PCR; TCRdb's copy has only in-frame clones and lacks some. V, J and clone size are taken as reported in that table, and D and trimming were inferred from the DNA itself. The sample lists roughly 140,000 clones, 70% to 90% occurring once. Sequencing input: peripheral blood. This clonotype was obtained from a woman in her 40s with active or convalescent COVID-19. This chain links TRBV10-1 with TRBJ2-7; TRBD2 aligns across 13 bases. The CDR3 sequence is CASSDPGLAGAGEQYF. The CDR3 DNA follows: TGCGCCAGCAGTGACCCCGGACTAGCGGGAGCGGGGGAGCAGTACTTC.